This TCR beta chain was captured in a study of long-term antiretroviral therapy in people with HIV. Overall study results and limits: Dominant in the repertoire at all time points were clones expanded before ART.

At the survey level, the v3.0 immunoSEQ assay was run. The target of sequencing was about 35,000-50,000 T-cell genomes per sample. Clones were read by immunoSEQ multiplex PCR, and TCRdb kept only the in-frame ones, dropping some. The sample includes fewer than 25,000 clones, 80% to 90% of them seen just once. This CDR3 spans 15 amino acids. Per the germline V gene, CDR1 is MNHNY and CDR2 is SVGAGI (reference sequence). With 9 bases clipped from V and 4 bases from J, the junction kept 9 bases outside the gene matches. Concerning this clone itself: Its antigen is unidentified.

This sequence was found in a woman under 40 with HIV. V and J are TRBV6-6 and TRBJ2-4; TRBD1 matches 10 bases. Sequences were derived from unsorted PBMCs, sampled 1.8 years before starting antiretroviral therapy. CDR3 region: CASLPGQGIKNIQYF. In DNA, the CDR3 is TGTGCCAGTCTCCCGGGACAGGGGATTAAAAACATTCAGTACTTC.